This entry is about one T cell receptor beta chain. During active infection, Seattle patients enrolled and were then monitored through disease. Study processing details: Cell counts per sample came from amplifying reference gene primers. Generated by immunoSEQ multiplex PCR, the TCRdb table keeps only in-frame clones and is missing some. The DNA gave D and trimming, while V, J and clone size come from that table. Seen here are 300,000 to 350,000 clones, 90% observed once, and the top ten hold under 1.1%. V dropped 0 bases and J dropped 5; count of bases not matched to a gene: 13. The CDR3 extends over 19 amino acids. Germline V gives CDR1 LGHNA, CDR2 YSLEER. These data belong to a study of blood T cell repertoires in COVID-19. Looking at the study overall: There were acute and convalescent COVID-19 samples, and they came from the United States, Italy and Spain. From T cells, B-cell-depleted T cells, or PBMCs came the material, which was cDNA or gDNA.

This receptor was obtained from a woman in her 40s with COVID-19, enrolled during active disease. The chain joins TRBV4-3 to TRBJ2-5, with 12 nucleotides matching TRBD2. Sample: peripheral blood. The CDR3, as DNA: TGCGCCAGCAGCCAAGATGCCCTAGCGGGAGGGCCGCGTAGGGAGACCCAGTACTTC. It codes for CASSQDALAGGPRRETQYF.